This is a list of T cell receptor beta chains from one sample in a study of metastatic and nonmetastatic thyroid tumors. TCRdb used MiXCR to call clones anew from the PCR reads. The table has roughly 59,000 clones, about a sixth seen once. The sequencing input was blood. All receptors derive from a male donor with papillary thyroid cancer or a benign thyroid nodule (not recorded which). Some clones in this sample may be carry-over from other donors' samples. Each CDR3 is given without its conserved first and last residue.

TRBV12-3/TRBV12-4	TRBJ1-2	ASSLVPLNYGYT
TRBV6-1	TRBJ2-7	ASSPLSWGPEQY
TRBV11-2	TRBJ2-7	ASSLASEQY
TRBV13	TRBJ2-2	ASSFSGGLSILNTGELF
TRBV9	TRBJ2-1	ASSRQTGSSYNEQF
TRBV19	TRBJ2-7	ASSSMDRFHEQY
TRBV28	TRBJ2-3	ASSTGGDTQY
TRBV5-1	TRBJ2-1	ASSRGDREGGEQF
TRBV27	TRBJ1-5	ASSLWFQPKN
TRBV6-5	TRBJ2-1	ASSYSSFGGSNNEQF
TRBV11-3	TRBJ2-1	ASSLGSSGGANNEQF
TRBV5-6	TRBJ1-3	ASSLWFLGTGNTIY
TRBV19	TRBJ1-1	ASSLGENTEAF
TRBV4-2	TRBJ2-3	ASSPRTSGRGGEADTQY
TRBV24-1	TRBJ2-1	ATSDMTSGSMDEQF
TRBV5-6	TRBJ1-2	ASSLFGGRGYGYT
TRBV5-8	TRBJ1-2	ASSPGAIHGYT
TRBV15	TRBJ2-2	ATSRDRSQGGDTGELF
TRBV6-1	TRBJ2-1	ASIYRVWNEQF
TRBV7-2	TRBJ1-2	AGSLGTEYGYT
TRBV30	TRBJ1-5	AWSFGQHSNQPQH
TRBV5-1	TRBJ2-5	ASKDRSLGETQY